The subject of this entry is one T cell receptor (beta chain). This record belongs to a study of PD-L1 blockade in urothelial cancer. Study in general: Treatment start was followed by blood analysis at 3 weeks (second dose) and again at 6 weeks.

V lost 6 bases, J lost 4 bases, and 9 bases stayed unmatched. The CDR3 is 14 residues long. Germline V lookup: CDR1 SQVTM, CDR2 ANQGSEA. Time point defined: peripheral blood 6 weeks after treatment start. Sequencing used immunoSEQ multiplex PCR; TCRdb keeps in-frame clones, though not all of them. The table records around 21,000 clones, approximately 82% of them present only once. Sequenced material: PBMCs, taken around atezolizumab (anti-PD-L1) treatment. This receptor was obtained from a man between 50 and 59 years old with urothelial cancer. The chain carries TRBV29-1 and TRBJ1-2, with 9 bases lining up with TRBD1. CDR3 in amino acids: CSVLSRGQGYGYTF. The CDR3 DNA reads TGCAGCGTCCTATCTCGGGGACAGGGCTATGGCTACACCTTC.